The entry below gives a single TCR beta chain sequence along with its context. This specimen comes from a study of technical replicates of blood from a handful of donors. Profiled with immunoSEQ multiplex PCR; TCRdb holds only in-frame clones, not every one. The sample holds more than 80,000 clones, about 95% seen once. The germline gives CDR1 MNHEY, CDR2 SMNVEV (reference sequence). With V trimmed by 5 bases and J by 7 bases, 7 bases remained unmatched. The CDR3 runs 14 residues. The TCR sequence derives from a human donor in good health. The sequencing sample was made of T cells isolated from PBMCs. The chain employs TRBV27 and TRBJ2-7, with 11 bases that match TRBD2. The CDR3 DNA sequence: TGTGCCAGCAGTCCAATCGGGACTAGCGGTGAGCAGTACTTC. Translating gives CASSPIGTSGEQYF.